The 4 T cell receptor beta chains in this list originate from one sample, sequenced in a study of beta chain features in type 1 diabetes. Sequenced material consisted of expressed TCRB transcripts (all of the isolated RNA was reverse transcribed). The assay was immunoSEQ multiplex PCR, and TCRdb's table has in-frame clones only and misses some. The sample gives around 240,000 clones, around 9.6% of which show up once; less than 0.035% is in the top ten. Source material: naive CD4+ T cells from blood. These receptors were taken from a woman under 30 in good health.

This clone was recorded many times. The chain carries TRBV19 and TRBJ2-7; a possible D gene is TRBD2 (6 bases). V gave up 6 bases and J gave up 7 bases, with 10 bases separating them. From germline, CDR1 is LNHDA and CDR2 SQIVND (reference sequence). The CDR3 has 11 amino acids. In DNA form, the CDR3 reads TGTGCCAGTAGACAGGCGGGAGAGCAGTACTTC. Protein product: CASRQAGEQYF.

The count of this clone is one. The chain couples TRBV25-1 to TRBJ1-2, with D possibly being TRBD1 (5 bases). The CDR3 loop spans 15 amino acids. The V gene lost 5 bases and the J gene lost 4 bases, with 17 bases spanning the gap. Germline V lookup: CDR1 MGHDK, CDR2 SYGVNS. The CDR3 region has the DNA TGTGCCAGCAGTTCGCAGCGGAGGGGAGCCTATGGCTACACCTTC. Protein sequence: CASSSQRRGAYGYTF.

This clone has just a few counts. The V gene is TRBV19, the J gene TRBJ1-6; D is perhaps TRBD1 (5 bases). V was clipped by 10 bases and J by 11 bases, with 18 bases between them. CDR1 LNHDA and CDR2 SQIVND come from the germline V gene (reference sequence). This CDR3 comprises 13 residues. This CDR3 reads CATARGSRAPLHF. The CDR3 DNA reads TGTGCCACCGCCCGGGGGTCTAGGGCACCCCTCCACTTT.

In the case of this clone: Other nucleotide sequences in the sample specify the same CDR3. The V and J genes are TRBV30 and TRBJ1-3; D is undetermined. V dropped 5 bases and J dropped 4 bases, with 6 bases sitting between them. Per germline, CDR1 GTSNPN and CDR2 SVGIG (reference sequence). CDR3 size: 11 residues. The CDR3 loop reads CAWSLGNTIYF. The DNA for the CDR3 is TGTGCCTGGTCACTCGGAAACACCATATATTTT.